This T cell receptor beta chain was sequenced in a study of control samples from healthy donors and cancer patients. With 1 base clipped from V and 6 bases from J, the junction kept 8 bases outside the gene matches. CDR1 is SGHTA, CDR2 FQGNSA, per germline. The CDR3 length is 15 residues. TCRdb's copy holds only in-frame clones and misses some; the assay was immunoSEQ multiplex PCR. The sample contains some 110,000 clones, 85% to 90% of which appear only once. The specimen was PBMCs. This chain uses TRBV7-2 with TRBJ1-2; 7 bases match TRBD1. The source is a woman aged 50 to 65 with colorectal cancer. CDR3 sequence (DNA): TGTGCCAGCAGCTTAGGCCCGGGACAGCCACATGGCTACACCTTC. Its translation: CASSLGPGQPHGYTF.